The sequence of this TCR beta chain was determined in a study of T cell responses to AZD1222 COVID-19 vaccine. The study, taken as a whole, reports: Vaccine-related CD4 TCRs covered spike, predominating at 160-218 and 743-854. No repertoire was sampled before or during the peak T cell response, only after it. Most donors were white British, females outnumbered males, and clonal diversity was possibly underestimated.

CDR1 is SGHRS, CDR2 YFSETQ, per germline. Trimming took 3 bases from V and 2 from J; bases not matched to a gene: 2. The CDR3 length is 15 residues. Data came from immunoSEQ multiplex PCR; TCRdb stores just in-frame clones and leaves some out. Among some 120,000 clones listed, 89% were seen once. About this clone itself: Its matching antigen is unknown.

The genes are TRBV5-1 and TRBJ2-2, with TRBD1 matching over 9 bases. Sequencing used peripheral blood, obtained on day 0 of AZD1222 vaccination. The TCR comes from an adult in good health. The CDR3 DNA is TGCGCCAGCAGCTCGACAGGGGGAAACACCGGGGAGCTGTTTTTT. It yields the protein CASSSTGGNTGELFF.